The sequence of this TCR beta chain was determined in a study of cytomegalovirus exposure and HLA in healthy donors. Notes on the study in general: Among the sequence variants, a highly shared cluster was likely an artifact of sequencing. What a later analysis reportedly showed was that an Asian-associated ancestry cluster had fewer N-insertions than the roughly 670-donor mean. A missense variant in DCLRE1C was later tied to TCR beta V- and J-gene trimming.

The donors gave bone marrow, and they were healthy. Trimming at V came to 4 bases and at J to 2 bases, leaving 7 bases not matched to a gene. CDR1 SGDLS and CDR2 YYNGEE come from the germline V gene. CDR3 length equals 15 residues. PCR was performed using 60 Vbeta and 13 Jbeta primers. Some clones are missing from TCRdb's copy, which holds only in-frame ones; the method was immunoSEQ multiplex PCR. This table holds 170,000 or so clones. Regarding this clone: Its antigen is unidentified.

V and J are TRBV9 and TRBJ2-7; 9 nucleotides line up with TRBD1. The sequence was collected from a man in his thirties or forties in good health and CMV-seronegative. The source material was PBMCs. CDR3 DNA sequence: TGTGCCAGCAGCACTTCCGGGACAGGGACCTACGAGCAGTACTTC. Protein: CASSTSGTGTYEQYF.